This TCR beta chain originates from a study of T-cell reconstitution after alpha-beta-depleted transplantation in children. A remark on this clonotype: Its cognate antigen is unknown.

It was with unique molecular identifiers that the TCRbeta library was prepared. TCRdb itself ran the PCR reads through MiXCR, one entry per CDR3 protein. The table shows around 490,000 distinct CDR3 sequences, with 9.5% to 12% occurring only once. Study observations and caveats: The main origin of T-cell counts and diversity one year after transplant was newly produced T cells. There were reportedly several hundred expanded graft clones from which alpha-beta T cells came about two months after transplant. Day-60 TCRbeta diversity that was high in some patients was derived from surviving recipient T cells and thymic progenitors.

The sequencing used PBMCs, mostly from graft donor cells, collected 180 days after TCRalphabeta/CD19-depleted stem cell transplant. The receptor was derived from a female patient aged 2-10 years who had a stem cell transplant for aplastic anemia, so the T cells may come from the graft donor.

The CDR3 loop reads CASRDGEPGAEQYV. CDR3 coding DNA: TGTGCCAGCAGGGACGGTGAACCCGGGGCCGAGCAGTACGTC. V and J are TRBV7-9 and TRBJ2-7; D tentatively fits TRBD1 or TRBD2 (5 bases each). The CDR3 extends over 14 amino acids. Trimming left V 6 bases short and J 6 bases short, with 18 bases between. CDR1 is SEHNR and CDR2 is FQNEAQ in the germline V gene (reference sequence).